This T cell receptor beta chain was found in a study of T cell repertoires in cytomegalovirus infection (dated by TCRdb to the late 2010s). For context, the study as a whole: The peptide stimulations were aimed at well-studied HLA-B-restricted epitopes as well as recently identified HLA-C-restricted CMV epitopes, whose presentation resists viral immunomodulation. The HLA type of each donor mattered for the analysis, because public TCR beta signatures pointed to carriage of CMV infection along with the matching HLA type. Broad study findings and their caveats: In both this cohort and an independent roughly 350-donor cohort, the cumulative frequency of public TCR beta family members distinguished carriers of CMV infection plus the relevant HLA type. The ex vivo response was dominated by HLA-C-restricted CMV-specific TCR beta clonotypes, which also provided the single most frequent clonotype in two of eight donors.

This clonotype was detected only once. The clone's antigen remains unknown. Base qualities were left out, and no much larger clone turns up one base away. One read alone is weak evidence. For this chain, trimming is 4 bases at the V end and 5 bases at the J end, and the number of junction bases without a gene match is 8. Sequences SGHDT (CDR1) and YYEEEE (CDR2) are obtained from the germline V gene. The CDR3 numbers 14 residues from cysteine through phenylalanine. The entry retains the CDR3 DNA only, 42 bases that are in frame from base 1. This specimen's treatment or condition label, interpreted: in vitro stimulation with specific CMV peptide epitopes to enrich CMV-specific T cells. TCRdb names Illumina HiSeq 1500 as the instrument used. Clones were called with MiXCR by TCRdb after fastp trimmed the public reads at Q25, and only in-frame beta chains were retained. Each CDR3 protein gets just one entry, which takes the most common genes and DNA from the rows behind it. The sample table lists about 770,000 distinct CDR3 sequences, 25% to 30% of them with a count of one. The top ten clonotypes cover around 12% of the sample.

The origin of this receptor is a human donor in good health (CMV status not recorded). Some clones in this sample may be carry-over from other donors' samples. The chain is made from TRBV5-6 and TRBJ1-1; 7 bases in the middle match TRBD1. The starting material was cultured CD8+ T cells from PBMCs, obtained from culture after CMV antigen stimulation. The DNA is as follows: TGTGCCAGCAGCGCAACAGGGGTGCTAACTGAAGCTTTCTTT. This codes for CASSATGVLTEAFF.